This TCR beta chain emerged from a study of blood T cells in healthy people across ages. A second PCR, run for about 7 to 12 cycles, used a sample-barcoded 5' primer plus a J-beta primer mix. TCRdb re-analysed the 5' RACE reads in MiXCR, keeping a single row per CDR3 protein. The top ten clones hold under 30% of a sample with around 2 million distinct CDR3 sequences, roughly two fifths of them seen once. CDR3 length: 16 residues. Germline-derived CDR1 and CDR2 are KGHSH and LQKENI. The J segment lost 4 bases and the V segment lost 2 bases, leaving 5 bases of the junction unmatched. This clonotype was counted between two and nine times. Antigen: not known. General study findings and limits: Percentage of naive T cells showed a strong correlation with TCR beta diversity. Greater diversity and more naive CD4+ cells were seen in long-lived donors than in aged donors.

The amount of total RNA extracted per sample was at least 5 micrograms. This chain links TRBV18 with TRBJ2-3, with 11 bases fitting TRBD1. The material sequenced was blood. This TCR came from a human donor in good health. The CDR3 DNA sequence: TGTGCCAGCTCACCATCTCCGGGACAGGGGGCAGATACGCAGTATTTT. It translates to CASSPSPGQGADTQYF. Complete variable domain (other parts from reference TRBV18 and TRBJ2-3): NAGVMQNPRHLVRRRGQEARLRCSPMKGHSHVYWYRQLPEEGLKFMVYLQKENIIDESGMPKERFSAEFPKEGPSILRIQQVVRGDSAAYFCASSPSPGQGADTQYFGPGTRLTVL.